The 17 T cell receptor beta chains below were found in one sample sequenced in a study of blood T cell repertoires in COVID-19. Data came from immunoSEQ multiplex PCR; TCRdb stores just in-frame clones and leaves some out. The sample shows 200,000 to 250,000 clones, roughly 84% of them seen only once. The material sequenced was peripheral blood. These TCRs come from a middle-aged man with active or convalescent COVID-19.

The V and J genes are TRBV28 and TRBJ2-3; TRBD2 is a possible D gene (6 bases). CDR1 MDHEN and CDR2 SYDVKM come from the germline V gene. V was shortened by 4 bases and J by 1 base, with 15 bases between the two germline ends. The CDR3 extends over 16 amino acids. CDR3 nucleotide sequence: TGTGCCAGCAGTTGGGACTTAAGAGGGGGCACAGATACGCAGTATTTT. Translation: CASSWDLRGGTDTQYF.

The DNA for the CDR3 is TGTGCCAGCAGCTGGAGGTTTAGCGGGGAGGCGGCTGAGCAGTTCTTC. Encoded protein: CASSWRFSGEAAEQFF. The chain is built from TRBV5-6 and TRBJ2-1; 8 bases fit TRBD2. CDR3 length equals 16 residues. Losses at the gene ends were 3 bases for V and 9 bases for J; bases not matched to a gene: 14. Germline-derived CDR1 and CDR2 are SGHDT and YYEEEE.

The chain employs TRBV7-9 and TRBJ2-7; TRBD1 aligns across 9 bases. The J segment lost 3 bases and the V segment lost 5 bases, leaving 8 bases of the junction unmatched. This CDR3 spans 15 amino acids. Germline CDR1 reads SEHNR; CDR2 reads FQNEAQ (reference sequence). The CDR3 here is CASSQLGTGSYEQYF. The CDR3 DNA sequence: TGTGCCAGCAGCCAACTCGGGACAGGGAGCTACGAGCAGTACTTC.

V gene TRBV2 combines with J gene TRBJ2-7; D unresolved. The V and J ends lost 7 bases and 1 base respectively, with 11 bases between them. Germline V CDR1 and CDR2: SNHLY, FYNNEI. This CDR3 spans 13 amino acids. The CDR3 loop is CASKETASYEQYV. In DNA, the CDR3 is TGTGCCAGCAAGGAGACCGCTTCCTACGAGCAGTACGTC.

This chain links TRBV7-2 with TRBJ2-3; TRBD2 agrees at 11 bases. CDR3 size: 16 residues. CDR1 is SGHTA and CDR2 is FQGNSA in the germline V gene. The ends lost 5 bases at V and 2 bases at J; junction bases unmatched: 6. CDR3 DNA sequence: TGTGCCAGCAGCCCGAGACTAGCGGGGCTCACAGATACGCAGTATTTT. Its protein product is CASSPRLAGLTDTQYF.

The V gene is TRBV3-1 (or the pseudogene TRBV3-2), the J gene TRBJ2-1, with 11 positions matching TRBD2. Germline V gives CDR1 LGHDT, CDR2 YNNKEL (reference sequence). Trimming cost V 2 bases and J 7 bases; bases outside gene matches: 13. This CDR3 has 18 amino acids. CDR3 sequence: CASSQPHRLAGRRNEQFF. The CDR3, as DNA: TGTGCCAGCAGCCAACCCCACCGACTAGCGGGGCGGCGGAATGAGCAGTTCTTC.

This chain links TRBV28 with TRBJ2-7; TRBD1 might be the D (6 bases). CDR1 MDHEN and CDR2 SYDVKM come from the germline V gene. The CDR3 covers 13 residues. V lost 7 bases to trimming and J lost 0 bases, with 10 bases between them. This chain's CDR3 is CASKTGRSYEQYV. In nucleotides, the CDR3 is TGTGCCAGCAAAACAGGGCGCTCCTACGAGCAGTACGTC.

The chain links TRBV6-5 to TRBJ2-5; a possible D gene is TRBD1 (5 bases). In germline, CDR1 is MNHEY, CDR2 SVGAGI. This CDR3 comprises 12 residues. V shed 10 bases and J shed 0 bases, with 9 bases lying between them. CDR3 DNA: TGTGCCACTACGACAGACCAAGAGACCCAGTACTTC. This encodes CATTTDQETQYF.

CDR3 protein: CASIGQPHQNVLTF. The CDR3 DNA sequence: TGTGCCAGTATAGGACAGCCCCACCAGAACGTCCTGACTTTC. The chain combines TRBV28 with TRBJ2-6; possibly TRBD1 for D (6 bases). The CDR3 covers 14 residues. The V gene lost 9 bases and the J gene lost 10 bases, with 19 bases spanning the gap. Germline V CDR1 and CDR2: MDHEN, SYDVKM.

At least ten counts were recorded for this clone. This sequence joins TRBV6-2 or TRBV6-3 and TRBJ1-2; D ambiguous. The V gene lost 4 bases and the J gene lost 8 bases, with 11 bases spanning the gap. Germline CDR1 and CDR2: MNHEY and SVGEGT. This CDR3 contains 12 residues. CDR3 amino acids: CASSLGLGGYTF. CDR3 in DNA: TGTGCCAGCAGTTTAGGACTAGGCGGCTACACCTTC.

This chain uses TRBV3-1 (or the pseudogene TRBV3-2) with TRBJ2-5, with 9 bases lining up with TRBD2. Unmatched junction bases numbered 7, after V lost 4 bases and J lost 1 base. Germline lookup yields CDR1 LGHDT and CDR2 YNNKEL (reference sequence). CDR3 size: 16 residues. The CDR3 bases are TGTGCCAGCAGCCTATCTAGCGGGGTATTCCAAGAGACCCAGTACTTC. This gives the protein CASSLSSGVFQETQYF.

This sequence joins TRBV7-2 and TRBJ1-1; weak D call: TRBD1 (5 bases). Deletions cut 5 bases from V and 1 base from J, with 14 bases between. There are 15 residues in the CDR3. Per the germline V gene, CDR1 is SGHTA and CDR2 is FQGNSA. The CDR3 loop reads CASSNRKQGNTEAFF. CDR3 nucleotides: TGTGCCAGCAGCAACCGCAAGCAGGGGAACACTGAAGCTTTCTTT.

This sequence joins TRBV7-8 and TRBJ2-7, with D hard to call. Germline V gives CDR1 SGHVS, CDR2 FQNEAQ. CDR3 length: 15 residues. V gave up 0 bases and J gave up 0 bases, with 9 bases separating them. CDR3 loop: CASSLALSPSYEQYF. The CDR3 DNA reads TGTGCCAGCAGCTTAGCGCTGAGCCCCTCCTACGAGCAGTACTTC.

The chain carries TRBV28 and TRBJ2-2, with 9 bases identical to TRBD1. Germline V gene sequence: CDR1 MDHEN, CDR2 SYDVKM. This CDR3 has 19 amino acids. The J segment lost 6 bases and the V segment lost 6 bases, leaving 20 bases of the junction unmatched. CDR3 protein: CASSLPGQGLDMISGELFF. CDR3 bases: TGTGCCAGCAGCCTACCCGGACAGGGGTTGGACATGATATCCGGGGAGCTGTTTTTT.

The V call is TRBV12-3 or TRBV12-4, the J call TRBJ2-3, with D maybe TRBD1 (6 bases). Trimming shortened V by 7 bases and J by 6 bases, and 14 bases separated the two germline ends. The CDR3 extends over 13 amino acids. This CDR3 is CASTRDMGDTQYF. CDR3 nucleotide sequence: TGTGCCAGCACCCGGGACATGGGGGATACGCAGTATTTT.

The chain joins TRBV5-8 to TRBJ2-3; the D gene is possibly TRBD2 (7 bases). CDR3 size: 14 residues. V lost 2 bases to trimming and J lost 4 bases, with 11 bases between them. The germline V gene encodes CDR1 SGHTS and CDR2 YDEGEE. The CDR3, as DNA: TGTGCCAGCAGCTTTGGGGGGGCCGCAGATACGCAGTATTTT. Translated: CASSFGGAADTQYF.

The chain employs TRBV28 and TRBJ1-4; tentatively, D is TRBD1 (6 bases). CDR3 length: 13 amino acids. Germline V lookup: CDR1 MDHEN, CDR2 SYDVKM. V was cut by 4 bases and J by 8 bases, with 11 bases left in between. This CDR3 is CASSSRGREKLFF. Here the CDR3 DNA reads TGTGCCAGCAGTTCCAGGGGTCGGGAAAAACTGTTTTTT.